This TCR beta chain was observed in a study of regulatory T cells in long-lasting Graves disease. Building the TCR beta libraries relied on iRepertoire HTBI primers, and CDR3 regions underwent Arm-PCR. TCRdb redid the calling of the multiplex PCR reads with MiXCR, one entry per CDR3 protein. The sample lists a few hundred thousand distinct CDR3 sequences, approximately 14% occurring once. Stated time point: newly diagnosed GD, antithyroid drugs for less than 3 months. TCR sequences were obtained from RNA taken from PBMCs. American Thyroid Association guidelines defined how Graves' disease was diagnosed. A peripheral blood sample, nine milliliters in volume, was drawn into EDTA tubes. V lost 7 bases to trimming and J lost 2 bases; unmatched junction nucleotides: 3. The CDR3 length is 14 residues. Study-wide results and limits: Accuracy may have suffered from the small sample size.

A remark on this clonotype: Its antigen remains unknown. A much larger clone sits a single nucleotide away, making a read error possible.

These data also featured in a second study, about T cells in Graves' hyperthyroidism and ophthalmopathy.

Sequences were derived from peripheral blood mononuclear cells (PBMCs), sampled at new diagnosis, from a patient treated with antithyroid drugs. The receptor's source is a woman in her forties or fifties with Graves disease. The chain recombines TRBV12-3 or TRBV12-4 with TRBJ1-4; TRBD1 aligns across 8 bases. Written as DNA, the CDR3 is TGTGCCAGCACCCGGACAGGGACTAATGAAAAACTGTTTTTT. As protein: CASTRTGTNEKLFF.